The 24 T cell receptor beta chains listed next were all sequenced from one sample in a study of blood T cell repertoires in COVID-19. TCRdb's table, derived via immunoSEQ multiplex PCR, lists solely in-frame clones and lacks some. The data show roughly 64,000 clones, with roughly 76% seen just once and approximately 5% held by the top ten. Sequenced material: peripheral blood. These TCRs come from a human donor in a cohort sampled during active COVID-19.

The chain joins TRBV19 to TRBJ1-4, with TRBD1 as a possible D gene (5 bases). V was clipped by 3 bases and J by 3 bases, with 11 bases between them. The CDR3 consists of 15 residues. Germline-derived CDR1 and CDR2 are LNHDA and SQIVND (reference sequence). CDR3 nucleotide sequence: TGTGCCAGTAGTATTCAGGGTTGGGCTAATGAAAAACTGTTTTTT. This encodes CASSIQGWANEKLFF.

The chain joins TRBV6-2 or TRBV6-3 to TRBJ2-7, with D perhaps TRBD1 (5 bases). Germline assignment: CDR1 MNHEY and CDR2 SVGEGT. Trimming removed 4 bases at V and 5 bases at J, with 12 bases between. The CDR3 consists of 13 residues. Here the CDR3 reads CASSLQGIHEQYF. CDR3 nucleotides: TGTGCCAGCAGTTTGCAGGGCATCCACGAGCAGTACTTC.

CDR3 in DNA: TGTGCCAGCAGTGAAGACAGGGAGACCCAGTACTTC. Its translation: CASSEDRETQYF. This chain joins TRBV2 and TRBJ2-5; a possible D gene is TRBD1 (5 bases). This CDR3 is 12 amino acids long. V was clipped by 1 base and J by 5 bases, with 5 bases between them. Germline CDR1 is SNHLY and CDR2 is FYNNEI.

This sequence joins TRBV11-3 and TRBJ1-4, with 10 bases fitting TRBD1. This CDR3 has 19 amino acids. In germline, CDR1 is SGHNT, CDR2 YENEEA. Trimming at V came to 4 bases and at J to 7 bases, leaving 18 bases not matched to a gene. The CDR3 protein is CASSSKGVALGDRGEKLFF. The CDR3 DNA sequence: TGTGCCAGCAGCTCTAAGGGTGTGGCGTTAGGGGACAGGGGTGAAAAACTGTTTTTT. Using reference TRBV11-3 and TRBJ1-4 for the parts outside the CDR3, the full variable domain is EAGVVQSPRYKIIEKKQPVAFWCNPISGHNTLYWYLQNLGQGPELLIRYENEEAVDDSQLPKDRFSAERLKGVDSTLKIQPAELGDSAVYLCASSSKGVALGDRGEKLFFGSGTQLSVL.

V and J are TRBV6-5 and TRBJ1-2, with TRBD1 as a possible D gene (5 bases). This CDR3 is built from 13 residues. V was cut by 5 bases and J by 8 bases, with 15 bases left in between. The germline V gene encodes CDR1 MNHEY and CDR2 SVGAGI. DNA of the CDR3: TGTGCCAGCAGTCCCGTCCTTGCAGGGGGCTACACCTTC. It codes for CASSPVLAGGYTF.

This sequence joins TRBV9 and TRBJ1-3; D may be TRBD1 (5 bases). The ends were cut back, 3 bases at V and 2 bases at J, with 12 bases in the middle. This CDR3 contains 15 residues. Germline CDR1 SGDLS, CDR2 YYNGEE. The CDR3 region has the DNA TGTGCCAGCAGCGACTCGACAGTGCCTGGAAACACCATATATTTT. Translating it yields CASSDSTVPGNTIYF.

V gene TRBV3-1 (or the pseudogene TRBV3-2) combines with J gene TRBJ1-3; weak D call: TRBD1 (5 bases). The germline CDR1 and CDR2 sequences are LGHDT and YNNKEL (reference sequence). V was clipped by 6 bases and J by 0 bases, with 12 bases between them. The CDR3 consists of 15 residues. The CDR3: CASRNQGGSGNTIYF. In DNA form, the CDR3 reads TGTGCCAGCAGAAATCAGGGAGGCTCTGGAAACACCATATATTTT.

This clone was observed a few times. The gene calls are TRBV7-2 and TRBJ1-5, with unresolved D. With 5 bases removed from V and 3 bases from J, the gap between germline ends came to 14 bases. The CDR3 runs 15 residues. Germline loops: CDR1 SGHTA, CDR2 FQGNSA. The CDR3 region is CASSRLGGYNQPQHF. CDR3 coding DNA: TGTGCCAGCAGCCGCCTCGGAGGGTACAATCAGCCCCAGCATTTT.

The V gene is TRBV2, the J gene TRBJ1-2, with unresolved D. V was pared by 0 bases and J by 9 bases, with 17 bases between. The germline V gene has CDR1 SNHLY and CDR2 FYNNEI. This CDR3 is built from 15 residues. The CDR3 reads CASSEARSGAGRYTF. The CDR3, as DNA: TGTGCCAGCAGTGAAGCGCGGTCGGGAGCTGGTCGCTACACCTTC.

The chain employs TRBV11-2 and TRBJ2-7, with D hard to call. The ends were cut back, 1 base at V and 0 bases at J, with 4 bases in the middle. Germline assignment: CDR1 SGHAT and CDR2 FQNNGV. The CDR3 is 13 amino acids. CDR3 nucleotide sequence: TGTGCCAGCAGCTTAGCATCCTCCTACGAGCAGTACTTC. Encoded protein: CASSLASSYEQYF. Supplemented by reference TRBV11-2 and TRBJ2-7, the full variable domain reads EAGVAQSPRYKIIEKRQSVAFWCNPISGHATLYWYQQILGQGPKLLIQFQNNGVVDDSQLPKDRFSAERLKGVDSTLKIQPAKLEDSAVYLCASSLASSYEQYFGPGTRLTVT.

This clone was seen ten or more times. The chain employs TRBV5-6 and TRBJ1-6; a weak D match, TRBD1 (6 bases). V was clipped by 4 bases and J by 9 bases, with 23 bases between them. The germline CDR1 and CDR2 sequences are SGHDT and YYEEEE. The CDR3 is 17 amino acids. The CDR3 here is CASSPRGRGRGSSPLHF. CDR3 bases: TGTGCCAGCAGCCCACGGGGCAGGGGTCGGGGCAGTTCACCCCTCCACTTT.

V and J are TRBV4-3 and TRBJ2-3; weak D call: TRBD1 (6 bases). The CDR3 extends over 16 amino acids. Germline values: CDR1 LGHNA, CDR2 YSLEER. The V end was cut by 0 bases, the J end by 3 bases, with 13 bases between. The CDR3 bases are TGCGCCAGCAGCCAAGAAGCGCACAGGGAGACAGATACGCAGTATTTT. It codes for CASSQEAHRETDTQYF.

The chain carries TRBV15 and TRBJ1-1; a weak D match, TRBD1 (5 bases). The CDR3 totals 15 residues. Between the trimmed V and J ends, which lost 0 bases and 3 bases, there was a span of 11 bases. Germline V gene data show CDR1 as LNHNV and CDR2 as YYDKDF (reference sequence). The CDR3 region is CATSRDLGLDTEAFF. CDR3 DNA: TGTGCCACCAGCAGAGATTTGGGGCTGGACACTGAAGCTTTCTTT.

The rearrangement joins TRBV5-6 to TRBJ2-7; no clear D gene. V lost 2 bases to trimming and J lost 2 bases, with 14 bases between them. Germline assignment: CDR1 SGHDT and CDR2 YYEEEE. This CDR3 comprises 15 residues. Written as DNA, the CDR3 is TGTGCCAGCAGCTTTTTTTCTAGACCCCCCTACGAGCAGTACTTC. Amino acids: CASSFFSRPPYEQYF. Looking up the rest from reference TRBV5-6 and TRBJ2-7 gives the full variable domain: DAGVTQSPTHLIKTRGQQVTLRCSPKSGHDTVSWYQQALGQGPQFIFQYYEEEERQRGNFPDRFSGHQFPNYSSELNVNALLLGDSALYLCASSFFSRPPYEQYFGPGTRLTVT.

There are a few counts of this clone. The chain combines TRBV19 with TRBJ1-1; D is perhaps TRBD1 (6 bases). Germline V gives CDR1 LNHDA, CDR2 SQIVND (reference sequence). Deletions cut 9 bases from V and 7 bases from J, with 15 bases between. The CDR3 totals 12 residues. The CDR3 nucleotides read TGTGCCAGCACAGGGATTTTTGGTGAAGCTTTCTTT. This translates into CASTGIFGEAFF.

The chain's CDR3 is CASSVSGSSYEQYF. As DNA, the CDR3 is TGTGCCAGCAGTGTGAGCGGGTCATCCTACGAGCAGTACTTC. This sequence joins TRBV28 and TRBJ2-7; TRBD2 might be the D (6 bases). Trimming took off 5 bases at V and 1 base at J, with 12 bases between the two ends. The CDR3 spans 14 residues. Per germline, CDR1 MDHEN and CDR2 SYDVKM. Full variable domain (rest looked up from reference TRBV28 and TRBJ2-7): DVKVTQSSRYLVKRTGEKVFLECVQDMDHENMFWYRQDPGLGLRLIYFSYDVKMKEKGDIPEGYSVSREKKERFSLILESASTNQTSMYLCASSVSGSSYEQYFGPGTRLTVT.

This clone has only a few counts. CDR3 loop: CASREYRGRASNTEAFF. The CDR3 region has the DNA TGCGCCAGCAGGGAATACAGGGGACGGGCATCGAACACTGAAGCTTTCTTT. V gene TRBV10-2 combines with J gene TRBJ1-1, with 7 positions matching TRBD1. V was clipped by 6 bases and J by 1 base; unmatched bases: 14. The CDR3 is 17 amino acids. Per germline, CDR1 WSHSY and CDR2 SAAADI.

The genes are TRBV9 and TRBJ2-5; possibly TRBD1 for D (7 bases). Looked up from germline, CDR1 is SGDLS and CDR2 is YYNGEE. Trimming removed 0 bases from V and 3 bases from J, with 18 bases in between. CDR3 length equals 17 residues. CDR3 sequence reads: CASSVGPGGTAEETQYF. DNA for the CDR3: TGTGCCAGCAGCGTAGGGCCCGGAGGGACAGCAGAAGAGACCCAGTACTTC.

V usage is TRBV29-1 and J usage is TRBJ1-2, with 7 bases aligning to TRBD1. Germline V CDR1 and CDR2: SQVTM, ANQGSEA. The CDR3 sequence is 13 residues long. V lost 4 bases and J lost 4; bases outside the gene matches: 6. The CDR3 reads CSVVLQGSYGYTF. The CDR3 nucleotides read TGCAGCGTTGTCCTACAGGGGTCCTATGGCTACACCTTC.

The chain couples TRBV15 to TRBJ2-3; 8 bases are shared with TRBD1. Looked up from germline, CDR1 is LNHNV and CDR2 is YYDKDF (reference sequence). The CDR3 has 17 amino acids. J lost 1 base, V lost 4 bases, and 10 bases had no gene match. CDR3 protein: CATSTGTGGLRTDTQYF. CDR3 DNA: TGTGCCACCAGCACCGGAACAGGGGGGCTGCGCACAGATACGCAGTATTTT.

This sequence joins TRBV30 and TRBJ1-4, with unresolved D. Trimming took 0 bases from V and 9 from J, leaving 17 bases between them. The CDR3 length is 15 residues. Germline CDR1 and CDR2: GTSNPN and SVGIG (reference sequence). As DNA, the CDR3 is TGTGCCTGGAGTGTGAGCCTAACCCACGCTAAAAAACTGTTTTTT. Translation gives CAWSVSLTHAKKLFF.

In DNA form, the CDR3 reads TGTGCCAGTAGTGAGCATAGCAATCAGCCCCAGCATTTT. It codes for CASSEHSNQPQHF. The chain uses TRBV19 and TRBJ1-5; D is uncertain. V lost 5 bases to trimming and J lost 0 bases, with 5 bases between them. Germline loops: CDR1 LNHDA, CDR2 SQIVND (reference sequence). The CDR3 has 13 residues.

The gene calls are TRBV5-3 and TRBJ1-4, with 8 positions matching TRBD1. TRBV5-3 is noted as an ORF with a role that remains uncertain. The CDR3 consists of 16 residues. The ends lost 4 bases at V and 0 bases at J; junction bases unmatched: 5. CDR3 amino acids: CARSRDRSTTNEKLFF. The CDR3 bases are TGTGCCAGAAGCCGGGACAGGTCAACAACTAATGAAAAACTGTTTTTT.

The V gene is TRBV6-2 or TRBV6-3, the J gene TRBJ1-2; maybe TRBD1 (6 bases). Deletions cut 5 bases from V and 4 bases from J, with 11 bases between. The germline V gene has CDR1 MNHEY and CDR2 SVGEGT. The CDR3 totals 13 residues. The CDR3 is CASSDGTSYGYTF. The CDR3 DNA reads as TGTGCCAGCAGTGACGGGACAAGCTATGGCTACACCTTC.